The sample holds a few counts of the clone carrying this T cell receptor (beta chain). Antigen specificity is unknown. The data were obtained in a study of T-cell reconstitution after alpha-beta-depleted transplantation in children. Trimming pared 5 bases from V and 2 bases from J, leaving 14 bases between. CDR3 length: 15 residues. The library targeted TCRbeta and was prepared with unique molecular identifiers. TCRdb re-called the PCR reads through MiXCR, storing one row per CDR3 protein. The sample records about 580,000 distinct CDR3 sequences, 20% to 25% being singletons. The study, taken as a whole, reports: At one year after transplant, newly produced T cells mostly accounted for T-cell counts and diversity. Reportedly, alpha-beta T cells present about two months post-transplant originated from several hundred expanded clones of graft origin.

V is TRBV12-3 or TRBV12-4 and J is TRBJ2-3; D is unresolved. Sequences were derived from PBMCs, mostly from graft donor cells, sampled 360 days after TCRalphabeta/CD19-depleted stem cell transplant. The sequence was obtained from a boy less than two years old who had a stem cell transplant for acute myeloid leukemia, so the T cells may come from the graft donor. DNA of the CDR3: TGTGCCAGCAGTAAGTGGGTTCCCCTCACAGATACGCAGTATTTT. It codes for CASSKWVPLTDTQYF.